The 2 T cell receptor beta chains reported below all come from one sample, sequenced in a study of breast tumors, draining lymph nodes, adjacent tissues (dated by TCRdb to 2015 to 2016). Libraries were constructed by multiplex PCR. Sequenced on an Illumina HiSeq 2000. Clones were called with MiXCR by TCRdb after fastp trimmed the public reads at Q25, and only in-frame beta chains were retained. Records with the same CDR3 protein are collapsed into one entry carrying the most frequent genes and DNA. The sample profile shows fewer than 200,000 distinct CDR3 sequences; 30% to 35% of them were found once. Clones ranked in the top ten supply about 4% of the sample. The lymph node samples were taken from the axillary draining lymph nodes of breast cancer patients. The specimen was axillary lymph node tissue. Every receptor here comes from a female donor with breast cancer. Some clones in this sample may be carry-over from other donors' samples.

This clonotype was recorded many times. The chain is built from TRBV6-5 and TRBJ1-2, with D uncertain. Germline CDR1 is MNHEY and CDR2 is SVGAGI. The CDR3 sequence is 13 residues long. Trimming took off 6 bases at V and 4 bases at J, with 12 bases between the two ends. CDR3 sequence: CASSFGPSYGYTF. For the CDR3, the DNA is TGTGCCAGCAGCTTCGGACCGAGCTATGGCTACACCTTC.

This clonotype turned up a few times. The V call is TRBV29-1, the J call TRBJ1-2; possible D gene TRBD1, 6 bases. Germline CDR1 SQVTM, CDR2 ANQGSEA. This CDR3 contains 14 residues. Trimming pared 6 bases from V and 4 bases from J, leaving 18 bases between. This chain's CDR3 is CSVGLGGGRYGYTF. CDR3 sequence (DNA): TGCAGCGTGGGCCTGGGGGGGGGCCGCTATGGCTACACCTTC.